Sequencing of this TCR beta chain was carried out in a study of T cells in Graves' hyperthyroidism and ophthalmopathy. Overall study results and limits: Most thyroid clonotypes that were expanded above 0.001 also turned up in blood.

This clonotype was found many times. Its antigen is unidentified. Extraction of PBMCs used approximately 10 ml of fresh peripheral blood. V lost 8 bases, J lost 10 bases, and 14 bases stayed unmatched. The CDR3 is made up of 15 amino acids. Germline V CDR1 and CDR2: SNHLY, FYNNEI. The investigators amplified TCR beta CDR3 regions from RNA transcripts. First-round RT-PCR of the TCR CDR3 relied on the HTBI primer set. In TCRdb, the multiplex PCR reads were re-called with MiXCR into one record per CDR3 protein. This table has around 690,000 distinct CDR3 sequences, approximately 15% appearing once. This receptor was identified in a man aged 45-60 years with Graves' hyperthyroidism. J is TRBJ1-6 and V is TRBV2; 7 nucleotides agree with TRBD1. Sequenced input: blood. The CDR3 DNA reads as TGTGCCAGCCTGAAAAACCGACAGGGAGGATCACCCCTCCACTTT. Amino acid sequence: CASLKNRQGGSPLHF.